This T cell receptor (beta chain) appears in the sequencing data of a study of a mutant IDH1 vaccine in newly diagnosed glioma. Study at large: Patients began vaccination 4-6 weeks after radiotherapy alone, or with temozolomide cycles. Study observations and caveats: There seemed to be no relation between pseudoprogression and changes in top peripheral T cell clonotypes. The study observed vaccine-induced immune responses in 90% to 95% of patients.

Points on this clone: No antigen is known for it.

This table comes from immunoSEQ multiplex PCR, and its TCRdb copy is limited to in-frame clones, with some not included. This sample has roughly 86,000 clones, with just under 90% found just once. The time point is: week 47, end of study. With topical imiquimod, each dose of the vaccine consisted of 300 ug of mutant IDH1 20-mer peptide. The donor cohort comprised cases of new WHO grade 3 or 4 IDH1-mutant, ATRX-lost astrocytoma. This TCR was sampled from a woman between 50 and 59 years old with glioma. The input for sequencing was PBMCs, taken from a glioma patient whose treatment included an IDH1 peptide vaccine.

CDR3 sequence reads: CAISELYVSSGNTIYF. CDR3 DNA: TGTGCCATCAGTGAGCTATATGTCAGCTCTGGAAACACCATATATTTT. The chain recombines TRBV10-3 with TRBJ1-3; D unresolved. Per germline, CDR1 ENHRY and CDR2 SYGVKD. The CDR3 runs to 16 residues. V lost 2 bases, J lost 0 bases, and 11 bases lay in between.